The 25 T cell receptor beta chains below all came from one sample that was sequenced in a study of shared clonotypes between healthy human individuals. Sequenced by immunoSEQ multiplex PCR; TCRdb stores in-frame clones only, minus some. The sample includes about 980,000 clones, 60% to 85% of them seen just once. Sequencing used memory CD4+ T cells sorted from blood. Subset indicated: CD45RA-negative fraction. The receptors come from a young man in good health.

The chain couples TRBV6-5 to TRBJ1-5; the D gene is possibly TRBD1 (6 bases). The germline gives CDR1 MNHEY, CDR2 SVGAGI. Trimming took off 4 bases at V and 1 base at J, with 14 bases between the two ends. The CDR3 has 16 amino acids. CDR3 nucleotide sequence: TGTGCCAGCAGTTCTACAGGGCCTTGGAGCAATCAGCCCCAGCATTTT. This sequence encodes CASSSTGPWSNQPQHF.

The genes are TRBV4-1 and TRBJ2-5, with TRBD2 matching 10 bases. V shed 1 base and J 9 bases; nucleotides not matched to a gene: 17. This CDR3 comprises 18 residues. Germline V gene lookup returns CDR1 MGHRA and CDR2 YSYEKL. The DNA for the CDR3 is TGCGCCAGCAGCCAAGTGGAACTAGCGGGGTCATCATCGGGGTCCCAGTACTTC. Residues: CASSQVELAGSSSGSQYF.

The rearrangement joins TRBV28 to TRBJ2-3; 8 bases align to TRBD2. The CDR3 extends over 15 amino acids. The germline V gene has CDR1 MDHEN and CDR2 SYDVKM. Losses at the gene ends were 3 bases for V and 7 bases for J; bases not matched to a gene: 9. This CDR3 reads CASSFLGGGLNTQYF. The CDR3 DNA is TGTGCCAGCAGTTTTCTCGGGGGGGGCTTGAATACGCAGTATTTT.

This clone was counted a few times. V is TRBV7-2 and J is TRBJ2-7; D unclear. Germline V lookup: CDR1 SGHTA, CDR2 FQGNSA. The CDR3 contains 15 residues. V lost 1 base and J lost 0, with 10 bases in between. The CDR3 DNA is TGTGCCAGCAGCTTAGGGGTTTCAATCTCCTACGAGCAGTACTTC. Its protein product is CASSLGVSISYEQYF. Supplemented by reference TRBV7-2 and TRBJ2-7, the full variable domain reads GAGVSQSPSNKVTEKGKDVELRCDPISGHTALYWYRQSLGQGLEFLIYFQGNSAPDKSGLPSDRFSAERTGGSVSTLTIQRTQQEDSAVYLCASSLGVSISYEQYFGPGTRLTVT.

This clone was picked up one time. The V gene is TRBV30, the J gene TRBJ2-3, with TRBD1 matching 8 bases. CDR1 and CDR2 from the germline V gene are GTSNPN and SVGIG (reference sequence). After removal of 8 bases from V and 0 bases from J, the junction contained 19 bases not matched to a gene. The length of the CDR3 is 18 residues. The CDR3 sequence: CAGSFGQGFTSSTDTQYF. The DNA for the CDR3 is TGTGCCGGGTCATTCGGACAGGGATTCACTTCTAGCACAGATACGCAGTATTTT.

The DNA of the CDR3 is TGCGCCAGCAGCACAGGGACAGGGTCGATCGAGCCCCAGCATTTT. It is translated as CASSTGTGSIEPQHF. The chain combines TRBV5-1 with TRBJ1-5, with TRBD1 identical over 9 bases. The CDR3 contains 15 residues. Germline V gene sequence: CDR1 SGHRS, CDR2 YFSETQ. V gave up 4 bases and J gave up 8 bases; unmatched junction bases: 10.

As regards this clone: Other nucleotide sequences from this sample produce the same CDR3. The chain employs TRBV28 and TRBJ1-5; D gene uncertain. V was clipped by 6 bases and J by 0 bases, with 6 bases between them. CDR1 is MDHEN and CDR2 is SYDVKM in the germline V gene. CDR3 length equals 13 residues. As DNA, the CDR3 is TGTGCCAGCAGCCCGGATAGCAATCAGCCCCAGCATTTT. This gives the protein CASSPDSNQPQHF.

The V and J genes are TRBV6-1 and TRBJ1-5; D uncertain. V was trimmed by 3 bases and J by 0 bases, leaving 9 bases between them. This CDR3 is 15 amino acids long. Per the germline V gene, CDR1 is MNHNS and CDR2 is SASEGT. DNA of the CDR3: TGTGCCAGCAGTGATTTACAGATTAGCAATCAGCCCCAGCATTTT. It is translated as CASSDLQISNQPQHF.

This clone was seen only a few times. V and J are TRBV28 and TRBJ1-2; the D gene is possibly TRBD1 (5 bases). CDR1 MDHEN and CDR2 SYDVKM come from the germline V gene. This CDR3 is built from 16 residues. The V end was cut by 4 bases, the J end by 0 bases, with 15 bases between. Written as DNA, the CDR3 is TGTGCCAGCAGTTCCCCCTCGACAGTTGCTAACTATGGCTACACCTTC. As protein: CASSSPSTVANYGYTF.

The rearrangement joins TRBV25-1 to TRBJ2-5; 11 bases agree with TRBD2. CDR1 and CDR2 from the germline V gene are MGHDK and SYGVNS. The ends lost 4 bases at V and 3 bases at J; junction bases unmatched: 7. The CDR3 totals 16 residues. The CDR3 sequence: CASSALTSGAEETQYF. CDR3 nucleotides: TGTGCCAGCAGTGCCCTGACTAGCGGGGCCGAAGAGACCCAGTACTTC.

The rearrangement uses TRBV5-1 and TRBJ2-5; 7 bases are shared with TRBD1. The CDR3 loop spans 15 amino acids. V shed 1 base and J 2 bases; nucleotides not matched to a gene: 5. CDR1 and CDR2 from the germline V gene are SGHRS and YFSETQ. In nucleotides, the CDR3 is TGCGCCAGCAGCTTGATGGGACAGAGGCAAGAGACCCAGTACTTC. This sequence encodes CASSLMGQRQETQYF.

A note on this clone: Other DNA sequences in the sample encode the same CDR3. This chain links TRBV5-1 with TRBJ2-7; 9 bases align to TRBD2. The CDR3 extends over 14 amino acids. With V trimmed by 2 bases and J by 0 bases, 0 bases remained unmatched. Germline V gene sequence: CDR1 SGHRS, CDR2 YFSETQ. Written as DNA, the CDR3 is TGCGCCAGCAGCTTTAGCGGGAGCTCCTACGAGCAGTACTTC. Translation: CASSFSGSSYEQYF. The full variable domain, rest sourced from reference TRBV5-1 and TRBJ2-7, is KAGVTQTPRYLIKTRGQQVTLSCSPISGHRSVSWYQQTPGQGLQFLFEYFSETQRNKGNFPGRFSGRQFSNSRSEMNVSTLELGDSALYLCASSFSGSSYEQYFGPGTRLTVT.

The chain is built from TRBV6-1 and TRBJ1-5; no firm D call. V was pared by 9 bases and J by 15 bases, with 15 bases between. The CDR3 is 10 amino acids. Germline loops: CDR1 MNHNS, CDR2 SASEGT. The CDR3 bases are TGTGCCAGAGGGAATCGGGTCCGGCATTTT. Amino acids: CARGNRVRHF.

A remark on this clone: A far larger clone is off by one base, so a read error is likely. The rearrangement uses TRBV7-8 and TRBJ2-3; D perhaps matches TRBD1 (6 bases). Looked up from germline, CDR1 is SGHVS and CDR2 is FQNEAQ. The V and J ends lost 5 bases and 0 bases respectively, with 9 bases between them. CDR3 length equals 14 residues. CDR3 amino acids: CASSHGQSTDTQYF. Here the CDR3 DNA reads TGTGCCAGCAGCCACGGACAGAGCACAGATACGCAGTATTTT. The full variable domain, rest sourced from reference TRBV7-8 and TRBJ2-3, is GAGVSQSPRYKVAKRGQDVALRCDPISGHVSLFWYQQALGQGPEFLTYFQNEAQLDKSGLPSDRFFAERPEGSVSTLKIQRTQQEDSAVYLCASSHGQSTDTQYFGPGTRLTVL.

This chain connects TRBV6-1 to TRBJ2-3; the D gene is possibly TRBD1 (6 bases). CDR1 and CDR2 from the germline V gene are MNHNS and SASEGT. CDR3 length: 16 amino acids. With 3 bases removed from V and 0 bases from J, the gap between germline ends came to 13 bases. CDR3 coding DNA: TGTGCCAGCAGTGAGTTTGGGACAACTAGCACAGATACGCAGTATTTT. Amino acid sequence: CASSEFGTTSTDTQYF.

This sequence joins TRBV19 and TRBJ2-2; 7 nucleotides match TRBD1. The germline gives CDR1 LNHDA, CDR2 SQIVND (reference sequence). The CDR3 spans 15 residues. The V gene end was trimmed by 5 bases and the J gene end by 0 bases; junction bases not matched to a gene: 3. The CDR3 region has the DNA TGTGCCAGTAGTTCCACAGGGGCGAACACCGGGGAGCTGTTTTTT. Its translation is CASSSTGANTGELFF.

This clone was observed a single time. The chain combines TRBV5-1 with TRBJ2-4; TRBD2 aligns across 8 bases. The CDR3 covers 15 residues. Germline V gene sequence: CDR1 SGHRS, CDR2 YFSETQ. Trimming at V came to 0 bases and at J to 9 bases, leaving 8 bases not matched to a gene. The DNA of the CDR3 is TGCGCCAGCAGCTTGGAGACCGGGAGGGGGACCATTCAGTACTTC. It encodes CASSLETGRGTIQYF.

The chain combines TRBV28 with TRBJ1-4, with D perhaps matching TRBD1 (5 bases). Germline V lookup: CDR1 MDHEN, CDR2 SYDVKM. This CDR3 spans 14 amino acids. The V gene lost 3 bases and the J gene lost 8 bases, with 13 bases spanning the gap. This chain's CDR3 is CASSFGQGREKLFF. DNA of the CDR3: TGTGCCAGCAGTTTTGGTCAGGGTCGCGAAAAACTGTTTTTT.

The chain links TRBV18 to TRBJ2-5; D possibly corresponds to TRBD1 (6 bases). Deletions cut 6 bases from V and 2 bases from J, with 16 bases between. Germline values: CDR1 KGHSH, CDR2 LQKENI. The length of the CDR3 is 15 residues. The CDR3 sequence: CASSPPGRGQETQYF. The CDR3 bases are TGTGCCAGCTCCCCCCCGGGCAGGGGACAAGAGACCCAGTACTTC.

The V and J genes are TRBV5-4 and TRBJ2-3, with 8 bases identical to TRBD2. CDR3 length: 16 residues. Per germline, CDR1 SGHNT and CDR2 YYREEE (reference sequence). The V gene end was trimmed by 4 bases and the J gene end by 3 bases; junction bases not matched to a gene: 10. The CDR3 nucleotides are TGTGCCAGCAGCGCTACTGGCGGGGGGAAAACAGATACGCAGTATTTT. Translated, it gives CASSATGGGKTDTQYF.

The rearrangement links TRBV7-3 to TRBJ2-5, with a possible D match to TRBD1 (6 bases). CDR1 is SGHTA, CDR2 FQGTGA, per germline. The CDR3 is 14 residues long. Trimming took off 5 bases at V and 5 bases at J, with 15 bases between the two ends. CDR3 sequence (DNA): TGTGCCAGCAGCGCCCTGGGGGCTGGGGAGACCCAGTACTTC. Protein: CASSALGAGETQYF.

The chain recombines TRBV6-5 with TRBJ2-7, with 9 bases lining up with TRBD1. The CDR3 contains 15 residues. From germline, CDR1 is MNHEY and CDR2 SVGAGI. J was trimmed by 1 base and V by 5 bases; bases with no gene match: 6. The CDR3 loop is CASSHPGQGSYEQYF. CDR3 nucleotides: TGTGCCAGCAGTCATCCGGGACAGGGATCCTACGAGCAGTACTTC.

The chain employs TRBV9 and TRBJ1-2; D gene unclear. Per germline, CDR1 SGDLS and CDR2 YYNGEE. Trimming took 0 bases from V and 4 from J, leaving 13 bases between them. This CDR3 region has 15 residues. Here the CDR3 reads CASSVGSEVAYGYTF. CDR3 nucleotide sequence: TGTGCCAGCAGCGTAGGGAGCGAGGTGGCCTATGGCTACACCTTC.

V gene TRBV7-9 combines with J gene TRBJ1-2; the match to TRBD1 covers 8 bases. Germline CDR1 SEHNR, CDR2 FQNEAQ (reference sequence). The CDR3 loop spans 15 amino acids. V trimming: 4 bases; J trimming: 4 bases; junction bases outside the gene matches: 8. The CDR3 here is CASSSRTGKSYGYTF. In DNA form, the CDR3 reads TGTGCCAGCAGCTCCCGGACAGGGAAATCCTATGGCTACACCTTC.

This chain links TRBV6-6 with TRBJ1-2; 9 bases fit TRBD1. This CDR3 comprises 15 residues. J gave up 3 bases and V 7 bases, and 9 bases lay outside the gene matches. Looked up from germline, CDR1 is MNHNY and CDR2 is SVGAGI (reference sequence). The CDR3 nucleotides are TGTGCCAGCACAGATCCGGGACAGGGCCACTATGGCTACACCTTC. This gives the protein CASTDPGQGHYGYTF.